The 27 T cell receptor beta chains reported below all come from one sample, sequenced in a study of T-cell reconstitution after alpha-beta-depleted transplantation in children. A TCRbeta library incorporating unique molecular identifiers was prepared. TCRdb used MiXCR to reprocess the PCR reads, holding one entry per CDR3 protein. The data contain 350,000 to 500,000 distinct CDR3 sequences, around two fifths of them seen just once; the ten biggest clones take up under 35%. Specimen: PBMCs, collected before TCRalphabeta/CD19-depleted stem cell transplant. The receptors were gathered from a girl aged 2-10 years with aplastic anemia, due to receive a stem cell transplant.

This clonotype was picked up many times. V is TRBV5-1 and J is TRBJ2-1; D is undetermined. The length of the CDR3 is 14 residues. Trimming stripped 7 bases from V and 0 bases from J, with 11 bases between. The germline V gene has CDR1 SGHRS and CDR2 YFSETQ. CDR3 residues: CASGKESSYNEQFF. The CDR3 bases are TGCGCCAGCGGAAAGGAGAGCTCCTACAATGAGCAGTTCTTC.

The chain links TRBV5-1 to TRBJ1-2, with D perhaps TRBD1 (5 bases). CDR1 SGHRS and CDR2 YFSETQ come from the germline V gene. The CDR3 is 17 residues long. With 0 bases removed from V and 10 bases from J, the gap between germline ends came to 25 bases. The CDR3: CASSLAASRDLLGDYTF. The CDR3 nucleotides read TGCGCCAGCAGCTTGGCCGCCTCCAGGGACTTGCTAGGGGACTACACCTTC.

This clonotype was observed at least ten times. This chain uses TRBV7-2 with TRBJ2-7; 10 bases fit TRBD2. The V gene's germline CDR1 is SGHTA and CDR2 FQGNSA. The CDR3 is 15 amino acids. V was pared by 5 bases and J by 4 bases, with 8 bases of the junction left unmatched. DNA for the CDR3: TGTGCCAGCAGCCTGGCGGCTAGCGGGAGATACGAGCAGTACTTC. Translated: CASSLAASGRYEQYF.

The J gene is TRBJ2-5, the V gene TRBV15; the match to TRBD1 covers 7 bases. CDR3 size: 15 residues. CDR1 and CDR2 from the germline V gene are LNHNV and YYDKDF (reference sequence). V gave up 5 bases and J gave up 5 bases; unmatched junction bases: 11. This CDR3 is CATSGGLTGSETQYF. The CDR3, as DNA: TGTGCCACCAGCGGAGGCCTGACAGGGTCGGAGACCCAGTACTTC.

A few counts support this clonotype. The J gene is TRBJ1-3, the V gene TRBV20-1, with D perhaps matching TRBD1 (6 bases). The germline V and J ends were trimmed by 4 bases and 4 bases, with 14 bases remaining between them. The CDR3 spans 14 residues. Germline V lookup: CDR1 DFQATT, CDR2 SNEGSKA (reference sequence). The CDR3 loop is CSATPTGSGNTIYF. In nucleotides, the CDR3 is TGCAGTGCTACCCCCACAGGGTCCGGAAACACCATATATTTT.

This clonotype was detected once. Here the CDR3 DNA reads TGCAGCGTTGAGCGCAGGGCATACAATGAGCAGTTCTTC. Amino acid sequence: CSVERRAYNEQFF. The V call is TRBV29-1, the J call TRBJ2-1; TRBD1 is a possible D gene (5 bases). Germline values: CDR1 SQVTM, CDR2 ANQGSEA. Trimming cost V 3 bases and J 4 bases, with 10 bases left between them. This CDR3 is 13 amino acids long.

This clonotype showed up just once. CDR3: CSARKRLAGVSYTQYF. Written as DNA, the CDR3 is TGCAGTGCTAGAAAGCGACTAGCGGGAGTATCATATACGCAGTATTTT. The chain employs TRBV20-1 and TRBJ2-3, with TRBD2 matching over 12 bases. CDR1 DFQATT and CDR2 SNEGSKA come from the germline V gene (reference sequence). The CDR3 spans 16 residues. Trimming took 2 bases from V and 7 from J; bases not matched to a gene: 10.

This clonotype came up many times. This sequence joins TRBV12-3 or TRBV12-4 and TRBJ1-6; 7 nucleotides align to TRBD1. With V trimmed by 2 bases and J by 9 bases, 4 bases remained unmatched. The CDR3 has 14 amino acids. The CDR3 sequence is CASSLRQGGSPLHF. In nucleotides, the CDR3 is TGTGCCAGCAGTTTAAGGCAGGGGGGTTCACCCCTCCACTTT.

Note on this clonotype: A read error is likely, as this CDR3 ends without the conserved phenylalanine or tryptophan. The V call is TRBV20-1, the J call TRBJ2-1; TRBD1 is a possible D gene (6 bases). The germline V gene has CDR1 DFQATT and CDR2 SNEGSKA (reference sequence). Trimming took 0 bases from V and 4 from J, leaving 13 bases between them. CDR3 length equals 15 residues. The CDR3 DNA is TGCAGTGCTAGAGATCTGCAGGGGTCGTACAATGAGCAGTTCTGC. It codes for CSARDLQGSYNEQFC.

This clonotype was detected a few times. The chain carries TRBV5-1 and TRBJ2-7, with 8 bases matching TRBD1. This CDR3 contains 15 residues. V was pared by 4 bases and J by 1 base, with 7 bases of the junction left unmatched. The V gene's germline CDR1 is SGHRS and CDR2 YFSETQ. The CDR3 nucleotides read TGCGCCAGCAGCGAACCGGACAGGGTGTCCTACGAGCAGTACTTC. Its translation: CASSEPDRVSYEQYF.

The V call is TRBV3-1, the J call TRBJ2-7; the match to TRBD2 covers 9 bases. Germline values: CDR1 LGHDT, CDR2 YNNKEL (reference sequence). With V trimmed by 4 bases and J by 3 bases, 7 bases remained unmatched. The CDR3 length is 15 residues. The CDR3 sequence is CASSPLAGLDYEQYF. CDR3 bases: TGTGCCAGCAGCCCCCTAGCGGGATTAGACTACGAGCAGTACTTC.

This CDR3 reads CSARTGSHSGNTIYF. CDR3 bases: TGCAGTGCCCGGACAGGATCACACTCTGGAAACACCATATATTTT. The rearrangement links TRBV20-1 to TRBJ1-3; 7 bases agree with TRBD1. The CDR3 sequence is 15 residues long. J gave up 0 bases and V 6 bases, and 8 bases lay outside the gene matches. From germline, CDR1 is DFQATT and CDR2 SNEGSKA (reference sequence).

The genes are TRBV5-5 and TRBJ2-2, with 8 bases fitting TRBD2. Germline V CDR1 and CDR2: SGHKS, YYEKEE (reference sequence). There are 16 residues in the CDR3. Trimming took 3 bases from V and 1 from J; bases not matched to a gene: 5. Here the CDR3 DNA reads TGTGCCAGCAGCTCCCGACTAGCGCAGAACACCGGGGAGCTGTTTTTT. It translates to CASSSRLAQNTGELFF.

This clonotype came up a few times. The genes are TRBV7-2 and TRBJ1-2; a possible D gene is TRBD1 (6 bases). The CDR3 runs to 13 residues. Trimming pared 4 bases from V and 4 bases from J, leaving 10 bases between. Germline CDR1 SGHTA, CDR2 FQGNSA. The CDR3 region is CASSSDRTYGYTF. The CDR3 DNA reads TGTGCCAGCAGCTCTGACAGGACCTATGGCTACACCTTC.

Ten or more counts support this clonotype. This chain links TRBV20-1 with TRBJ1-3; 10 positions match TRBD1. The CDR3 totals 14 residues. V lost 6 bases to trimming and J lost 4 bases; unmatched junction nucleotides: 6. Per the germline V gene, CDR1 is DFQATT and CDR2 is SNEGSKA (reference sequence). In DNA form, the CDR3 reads TGCAGTGCCCCTGGGACAGGGGAGGGAAACACCATATATTTT. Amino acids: CSAPGTGEGNTIYF.

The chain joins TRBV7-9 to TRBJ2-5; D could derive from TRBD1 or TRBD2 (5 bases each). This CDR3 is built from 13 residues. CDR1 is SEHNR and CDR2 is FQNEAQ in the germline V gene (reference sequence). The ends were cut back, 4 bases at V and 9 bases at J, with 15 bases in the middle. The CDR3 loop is CASSWDPGRAQYF. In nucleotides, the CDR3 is TGTGCCAGCAGCTGGGACCCGGGGCGGGCCCAGTACTTC.

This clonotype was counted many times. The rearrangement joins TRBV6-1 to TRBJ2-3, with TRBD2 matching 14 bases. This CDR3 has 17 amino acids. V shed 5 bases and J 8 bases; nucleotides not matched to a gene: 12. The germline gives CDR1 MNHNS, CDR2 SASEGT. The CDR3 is CASSLKPGLAGVGTQYF. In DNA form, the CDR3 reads TGTGCCAGCAGTCTGAAGCCGGGACTAGCGGGAGTTGGTACGCAGTATTTT.

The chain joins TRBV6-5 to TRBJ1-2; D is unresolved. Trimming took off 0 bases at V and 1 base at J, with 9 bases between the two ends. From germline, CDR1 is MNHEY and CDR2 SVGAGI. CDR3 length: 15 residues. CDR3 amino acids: CASSYSKWGNYGYTF. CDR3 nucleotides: TGTGCCAGCAGTTACTCGAAGTGGGGTAACTATGGCTACACCTTC.

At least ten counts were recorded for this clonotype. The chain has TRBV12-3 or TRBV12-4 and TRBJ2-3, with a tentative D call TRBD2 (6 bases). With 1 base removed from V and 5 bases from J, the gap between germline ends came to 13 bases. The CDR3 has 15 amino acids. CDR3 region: CASSLGGRPQDTQYF. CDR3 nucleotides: TGTGCCAGCAGTTTAGGGGGGAGGCCCCAAGATACGCAGTATTTT.

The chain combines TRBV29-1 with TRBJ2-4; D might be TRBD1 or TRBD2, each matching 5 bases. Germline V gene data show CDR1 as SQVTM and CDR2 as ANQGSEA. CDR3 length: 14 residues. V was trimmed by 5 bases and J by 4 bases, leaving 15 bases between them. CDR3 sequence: CSVLTGTKKNIQYF. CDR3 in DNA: TGCAGCGTTTTAACCGGGACCAAAAAAAACATTCAGTACTTC.

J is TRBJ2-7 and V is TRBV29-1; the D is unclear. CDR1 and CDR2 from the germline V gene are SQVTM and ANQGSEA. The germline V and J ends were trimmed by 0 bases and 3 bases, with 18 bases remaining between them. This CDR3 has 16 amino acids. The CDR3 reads CSVEDRASVDHYEQYF. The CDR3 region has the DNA TGCAGCGTTGAAGATCGAGCGAGCGTCGACCACTACGAGCAGTACTTC.

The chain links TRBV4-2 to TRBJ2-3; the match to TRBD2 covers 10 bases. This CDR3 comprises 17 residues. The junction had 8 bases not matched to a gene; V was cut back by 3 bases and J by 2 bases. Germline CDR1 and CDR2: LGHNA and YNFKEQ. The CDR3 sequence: CASSQDLSGGLTDTQYF. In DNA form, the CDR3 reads TGTGCCAGCAGCCAGGATCTTAGCGGGGGGCTCACAGATACGCAGTATTTT.

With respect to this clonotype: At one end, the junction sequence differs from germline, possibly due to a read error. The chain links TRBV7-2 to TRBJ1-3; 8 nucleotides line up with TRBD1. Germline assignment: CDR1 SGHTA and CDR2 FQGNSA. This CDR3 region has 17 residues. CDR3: CARSSQRMDRVMNTIYF. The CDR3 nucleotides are TGTGCCAGAAGCTCCCAGAGGATGGACAGGGTTATGAACACCATATATTTT.

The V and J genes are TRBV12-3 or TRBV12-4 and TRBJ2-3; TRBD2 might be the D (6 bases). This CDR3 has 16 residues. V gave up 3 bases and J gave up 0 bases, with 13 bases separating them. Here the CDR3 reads CASSFKERVSTDTQYF. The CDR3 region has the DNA TGTGCCAGCAGTTTTAAGGAGCGGGTCAGCACAGATACGCAGTATTTT.

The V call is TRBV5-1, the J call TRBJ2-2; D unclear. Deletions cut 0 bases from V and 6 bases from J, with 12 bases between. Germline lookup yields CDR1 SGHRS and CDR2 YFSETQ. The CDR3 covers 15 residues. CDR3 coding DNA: TGCGCCAGCAGCTTGGTCCCTATTGCGGCCGGGGAGCTGTTTTTT. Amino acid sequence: CASSLVPIAAGELFF.

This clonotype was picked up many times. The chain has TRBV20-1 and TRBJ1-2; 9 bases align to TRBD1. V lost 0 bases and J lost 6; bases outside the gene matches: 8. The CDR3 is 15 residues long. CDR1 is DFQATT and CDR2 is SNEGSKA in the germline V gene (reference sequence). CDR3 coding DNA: TGCAGTGCTAGAGACCACAGGGGGCCCGGGGATGGCTACACCTTC. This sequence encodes CSARDHRGPGDGYTF.

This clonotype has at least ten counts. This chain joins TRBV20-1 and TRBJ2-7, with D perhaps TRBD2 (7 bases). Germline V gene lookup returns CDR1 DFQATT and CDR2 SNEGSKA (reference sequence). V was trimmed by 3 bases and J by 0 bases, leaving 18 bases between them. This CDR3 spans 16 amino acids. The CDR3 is CSASPQGGGLSYEQYF. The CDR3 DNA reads TGCAGTGCTAGCCCTCAGGGAGGGGGGCTCTCCTACGAGCAGTACTTC.